This passage covers 2 T cell receptor beta chains from one sample sequenced in a study of shared clonotypes between healthy human individuals. Libraries were prepared by immunoSEQ multiplex PCR; TCRdb keeps only in-frame clonotypes and omits some of them. The sample consists of approximately 1.5 million clones, 97% to 99% of them appearing once. Material: naive CD4+ T cells sorted from blood. Subset reported: CD45RA+ positively selected. These TCRs come from a man younger than 45 in good health.

V is TRBV6-1 and J is TRBJ2-7; D unclear. Trimming pared 0 bases from V and 10 bases from J, leaving 7 bases between. The length of the CDR3 is 11 residues. Germline loops: CDR1 MNHNS, CDR2 SASEGT. The CDR3 protein is CASSEAGGQYF. CDR3 bases: TGTGCCAGCAGTGAAGCGGGTGGTCAGTACTTC.

CDR3 loop: CASSLNALSSYNEQFF. The CDR3, as DNA: TGTGCCAGCAGTCTCAACGCGCTGAGCTCCTACAATGAGCAGTTCTTC. This chain uses TRBV5-5 with TRBJ2-1, with D unresolved. V was cut by 5 bases and J by 0 bases, with 15 bases left in between. The germline CDR1 and CDR2 sequences are SGHKS and YYEKEE (reference sequence). This CDR3 is built from 16 residues.